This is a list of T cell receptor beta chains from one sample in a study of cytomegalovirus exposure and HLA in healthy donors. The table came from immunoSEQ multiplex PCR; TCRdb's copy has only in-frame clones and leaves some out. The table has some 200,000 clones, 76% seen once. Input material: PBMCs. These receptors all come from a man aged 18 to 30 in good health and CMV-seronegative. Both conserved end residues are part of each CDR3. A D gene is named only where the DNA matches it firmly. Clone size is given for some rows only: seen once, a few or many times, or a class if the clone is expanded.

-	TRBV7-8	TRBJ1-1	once	TGTGCCAGCAGCTTGACTGGGAACACTGAAGCTTTCTTT	CASSLTGNTEAFF
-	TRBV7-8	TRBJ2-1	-	TGTGCCAGCAGCCCGCGCCGGGAGCAGTTCTTC	CASSPRREQFF
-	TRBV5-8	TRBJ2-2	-	TGTGCCAGCGGTGGGGAGACCGGGGAGCTGTTTTTT	CASGGETGELFF
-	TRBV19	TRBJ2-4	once	TGTGCCAGTTGGGGCGGGATAGCCAAAAACATTCAGTACTTC	CASWGGIAKNIQYF
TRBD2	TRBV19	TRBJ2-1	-	TGTGCCAGTAGCCTTAGCGGGGTGAGCTCCTACAATGAGCAGTTCTTC	CASSLSGVSSYNEQFF
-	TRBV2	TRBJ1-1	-	TGTGCCAGCAGTACAGGGTTCACTGAAGCTTTCTTT	CASSTGFTEAFF
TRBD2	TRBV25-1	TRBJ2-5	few	TGTGCCAGCAGTGATCCTCCGGGACTAGCGGGGTCAGAGACCCAGTACTTC	CASSDPPGLAGSETQYF
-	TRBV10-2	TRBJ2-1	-	TGCGCCAGCGGCCCTGACAGTTTCAATGAGCAGTTCTTC	CASGPDSFNEQFF
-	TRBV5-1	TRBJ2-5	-	TGCGCCAGTAGGGGGACAGAGACCCAGTACTTC	CASRGTETQYF
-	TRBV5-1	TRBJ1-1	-	TGCGCCAGCAGTTTTTTGGTACAGGGTACTGAAGCTTTCTTT	CASSFLVQGTEAFF
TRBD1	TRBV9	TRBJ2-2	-	TGTGCCAGCAGCCCAAAGGTAGGGGGACAGGGACGCACCGGGGAGCTGTTTTTT	CASSPKVGGQGRTGELFF
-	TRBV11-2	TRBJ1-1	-	TGTGCCAGCAGGGGATGGGGGGTCCCTATGAACACTGAAGCTTTCTTT	CASRGWGVPMNTEAFF
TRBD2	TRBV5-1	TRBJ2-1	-	TGCGCCAGCAGCTCTAGCGGGGGGTACAATGAGCAGTTCTTC	CASSSSGGYNEQFF
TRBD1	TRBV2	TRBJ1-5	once	TGTGCCAGCAGAGACAGGGGTGATCAGCCCCAGCATTTT	CASRDRGDQPQHF
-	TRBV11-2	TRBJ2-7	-	TGTGCCAGCAGCTTAGACAGGGGAAGCGAGCAGTACTTC	CASSLDRGSEQYF
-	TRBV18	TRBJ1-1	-	TGTGCCAGCTCACCAATCTCGGGGGAACCGAACACTGAAGCTTTCTTT	CASSPISGEPNTEAFF
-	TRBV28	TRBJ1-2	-	TGTGCCAGCAGCCAAGTAACAAACAACTATGGCTACACCTTC	CASSQVTNNYGYTF
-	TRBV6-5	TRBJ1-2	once	TGTGCCAGCAGTCTACAGGGTCCCGGCTACACCTTC	CASSLQGPGYTF
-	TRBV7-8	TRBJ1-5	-	TGTGCCAGCAGCTTAGACCACTCTCAGCCCCAGCATTTT	CASSLDHSQPQHF
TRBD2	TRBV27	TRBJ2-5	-	TGTGCCAGCAGTTCCCCCGGGTCGAGCGGGGCTCGGGAGACCCAGTACTTC	CASSSPGSSGARETQYF
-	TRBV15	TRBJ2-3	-	TGTGCCACCAGCCCCGACAGGCTAGGTCTTACGAAGCAGTATTTT	CATSPDRLGLTKQYF
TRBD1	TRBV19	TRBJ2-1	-	TGTGCCAGTAGCCACATGGGGACAGTCAATGAGCAGTTCTTC	CASSHMGTVNEQFF
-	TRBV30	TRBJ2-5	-	TGTGCCTGGACGGGCGGGCTGGAGACCCAGTACTTC	CAWTGGLETQYF
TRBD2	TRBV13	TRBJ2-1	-	TGTGCCAGCAGCGGAAGGACTAGCCTTGAGCAGTTCTTC	CASSGRTSLEQFF
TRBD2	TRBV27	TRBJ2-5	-	TGTGCCAGCAGTTTAGTAGGGCTAGCGGGAAGAGAGACCCAGTACTTC	CASSLVGLAGRETQYF
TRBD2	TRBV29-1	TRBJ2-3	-	TGCAGCGTTGTGCGACTAGCGGGAGAGGGAGATACGCAGTATTTT	CSVVRLAGEGDTQYF
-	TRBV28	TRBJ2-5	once	TGTGCCAGCAGTTCCCCTAACCAAGAGACCCAGTACTTC	CASSSPNQETQYF
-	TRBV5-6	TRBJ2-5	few	TGTGCCAGCAGCCCCCAGTACCAAGAGACCCAGTACTTC	CASSPQYQETQYF
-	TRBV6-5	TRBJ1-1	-	TGTGCCAGCAGTTCGGGAATCAACACTGAAGCTTTCTTT	CASSSGINTEAFF
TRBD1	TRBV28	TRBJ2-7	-	TGTGCCAGCAGTTGGACAGGGGCAGTCTACGAGCAGTACTTC	CASSWTGAVYEQYF
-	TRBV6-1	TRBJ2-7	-	TGTGCCAGCAGTGATACCCCGGAGTTGGAGCAGTACTTC	CASSDTPELEQYF
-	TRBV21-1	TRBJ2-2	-	TGTGCCAGCAACACGGACAGGGCGGTCACCGGGGAGCTGTTTTTT	CASNTDRAVTGELFF
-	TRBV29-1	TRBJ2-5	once	TGCAGCGTTGAGCAGGGCTGGGAGACCCAGTACTTC	CSVEQGWETQYF
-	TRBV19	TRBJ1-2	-	TGTGCCAGTTCCCAAAACGGGTGGGGCTACACCTTC	CASSQNGWGYTF
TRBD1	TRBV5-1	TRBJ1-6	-	TGCGCCAGCAGCGTGGGACAGGGAAATTCACCCCTCCACTTT	CASSVGQGNSPLHF
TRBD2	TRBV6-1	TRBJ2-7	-	TGTGCCAGCAGTGAAGCGTTGCGGGAGATCTACGAGCAGTACTTC	CASSEALREIYEQYF
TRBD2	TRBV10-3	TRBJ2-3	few	TGTGCCATCAGTGAGTTAAGCGGGAGTCAAGATACGCAGTATTTT	CAISELSGSQDTQYF
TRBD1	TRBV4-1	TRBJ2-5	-	TGCGCCAGCAGCCTTGGGGACAGCCTCTTCGGGACCCAGTACTTC	CASSLGDSLFGTQYF
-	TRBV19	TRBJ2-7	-	TGTGCCAGTAGCCATCGAGGGAAGACAGGCGAGCCACGCTACGAGCAGTACTTC	CASSHRGKTGEPRYEQYF
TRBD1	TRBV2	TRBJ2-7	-	TGTGCCAGCAGACCCGGACAGGGGGTGGCCTACGAGCAGTACTTC	CASRPGQGVAYEQYF
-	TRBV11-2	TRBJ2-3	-	TGTGCCAGCACCCCAAGGAACCATCCTAGGTCGGATACGCAGTATTTT	CASTPRNHPRSDTQYF
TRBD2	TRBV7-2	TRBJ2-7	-	TGTGCCAGCAGCTTATCAGCGGGAGGGGTCTACGAGCAGTACTTC	CASSLSAGGVYEQYF
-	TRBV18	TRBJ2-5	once	TGTGCCAGCTCACCAATGTGGGGGCGACGACGAGAGACCCAGTACTTC	CASSPMWGRRRETQYF
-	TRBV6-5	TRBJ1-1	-	TGTGCCAGCAGTCTACGACAGAGTAACACTGAAGCTTTCTTT	CASSLRQSNTEAFF
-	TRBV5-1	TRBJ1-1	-	TGCGCCAGCAGGCTGGGTCCCTCTTTCGGAGGCACTGAAGCTTTCTTT	CASRLGPSFGGTEAFF
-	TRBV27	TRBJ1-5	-	TGTGCCAGCAGTTTAGGAGCTAATCAGCCCCAGCATTTT	CASSLGANQPQHF
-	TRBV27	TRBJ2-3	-	TGTGCCAGCAGACCGGGCCCAGGGGTCGGGATCACAGATACGCAGTATTTT	CASRPGPGVGITDTQYF
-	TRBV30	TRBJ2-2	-	TGTGCCTGGAGTACGAGTTTGGCCGGGGAGCTGTTTTTT	CAWSTSLAGELFF
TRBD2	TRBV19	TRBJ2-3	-	TGTGCCAGTAGCGGGAGGGGGTCTTCTAGCACAGATACGCAGTATTTT	CASSGRGSSSTDTQYF
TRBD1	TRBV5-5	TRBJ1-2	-	TGTGCCAGCAGCGTTCACAGGGGGCAGAATGGCTACACCTTC	CASSVHRGQNGYTF
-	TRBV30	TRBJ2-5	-	TGTGCCTGGAGTGTACAGGGAGAGACCCAGTACTTC	CAWSVQGETQYF
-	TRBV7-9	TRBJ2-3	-	TGTGCCAGCAGCATTACAGGGACCCCAGATACGCAGTATTTT	CASSITGTPDTQYF
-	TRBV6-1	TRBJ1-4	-	TGTGCCAGCAAGGGGGAGACAATGGTGCATGAAAAACTGTTTTTT	CASKGETMVHEKLFF
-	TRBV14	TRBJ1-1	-	TGTGCCAGCAGCCAAGCCCGGGAGGAAACTGAAGCTTTCTTT	CASSQAREETEAFF
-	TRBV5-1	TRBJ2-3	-	TGCGCCAGCAGCTTGTCGGGAGTAGGGGCAGATACGCAGTATTTT	CASSLSGVGADTQYF
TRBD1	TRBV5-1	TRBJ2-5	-	TGCGCCAGCAGCTCAGCCGCAGGGGGAATCCAAGAGACCCAGTACTTC	CASSSAAGGIQETQYF
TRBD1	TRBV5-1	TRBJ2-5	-	TGCGCCAGCAGCTTAGGGGACAGGGTGGGAGAGACCCAGTACTTC	CASSLGDRVGETQYF
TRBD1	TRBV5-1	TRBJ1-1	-	TGCGCCAGCAGCTACCTGGACAGGGACACTGAAGCTTTCTTT	CASSYLDRDTEAFF
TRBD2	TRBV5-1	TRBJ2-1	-	TGCGCCAGCAGCCCCGTAGCGGGAGGGATATACAATGAGCAGTTCTTC	CASSPVAGGIYNEQFF